The present entry profiles one TCR beta chain with its context. Its antigen remains unidentified. The data were obtained in a study of Ad26.COV2.S vaccination and SARS-CoV-2 variants. General observations from the study: Similar non-spike TCR breadth was observed in recipients of vaccine and of placebo.

The germline V gene has CDR1 MNHNY and CDR2 SVGAGI (reference sequence). V lost 7 bases, J lost 2 bases, and 14 bases lay in between. This CDR3 region has 14 residues. TCRdb's table, derived via immunoSEQ multiplex PCR, lists solely in-frame clones and lacks some. The data contain about 450,000 clones, 89% of them singletons. Treatment described: around 19 received Ad26.COV2.S at low or high dose, single or two shots; 5 received placebo; per-sample allocation not given. Sampling happened 63 days after the first vaccine or placebo injection. The material was peripheral blood, obtained in a trial of Ad26.COV2.S vaccine versus placebo. This receptor was taken from a person aged 18-65 years who received the Ad26.COV2.S COVID-19 vaccine or a placebo. The rearrangement uses TRBV6-6 and TRBJ2-5, with D possibly being TRBD1 or TRBD2 (5 bases each). Here the CDR3 reads CASNTGRGQETQYF. CDR3 nucleotides: TGTGCCAGCAATACGGGGCGCGGGCAAGAGACCCAGTACTTC.